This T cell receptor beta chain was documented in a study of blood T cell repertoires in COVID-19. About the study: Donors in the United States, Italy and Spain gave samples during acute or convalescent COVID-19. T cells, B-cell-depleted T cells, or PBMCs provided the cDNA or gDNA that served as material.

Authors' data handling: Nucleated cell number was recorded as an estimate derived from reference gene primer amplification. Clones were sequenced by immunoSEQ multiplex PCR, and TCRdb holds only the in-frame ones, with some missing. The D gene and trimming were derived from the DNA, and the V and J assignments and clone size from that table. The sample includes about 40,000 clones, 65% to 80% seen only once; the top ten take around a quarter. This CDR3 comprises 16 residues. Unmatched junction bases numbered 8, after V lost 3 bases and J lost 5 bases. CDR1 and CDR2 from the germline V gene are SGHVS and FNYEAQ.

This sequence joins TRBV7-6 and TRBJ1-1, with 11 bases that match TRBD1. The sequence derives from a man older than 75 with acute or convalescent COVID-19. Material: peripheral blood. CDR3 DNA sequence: TGTGCCAGCAGCTTTTCCGGGACAGGGGGACGGACTGAAGCTTTCTTT. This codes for CASSFSGTGGRTEAFF.